Listed here is a single TCR beta chain. Its matching antigen is unknown. The source of the sample is a study of graft-versus-host responses after intestinal transplantation. Study information: Every transplant recipient was induced with anti-thymocyte globulin, then maintained on tacrolimus and steroids for two to four years.

Study-wide results and limits: Detection of GvH clones occurred in recipient marrow, and some had their first appearance in ileum or blood.

Some clones are missing from TCRdb's copy, which holds only in-frame ones; the method was immunoSEQ multiplex PCR. This table holds around 97,000 clones, 75% to 95% found once. Trimming at V came to 3 bases and at J to 0 bases, leaving 3 bases not matched to a gene. Germline V gene sequence: CDR1 MDHEN, CDR2 SYDVKM. CDR3 length equals 15 residues. The specimen comprised unstimulated CD8+ T cells sorted from spleen or lymph node cells, sampled before intestinal transplant. The chain carries TRBV28 and TRBJ2-7; 9 positions match TRBD1. This TCR was recovered from a human donor who received an intestinal transplant. CDR3 nucleotides: TGTGCCAGCAGTTTCGGGACAGGGAGCTCCTACGAGCAGTACTTC. Its translation is CASSFGTGSSYEQYF. The variable domain in full, with the rest retrieved from reference TRBV28 and TRBJ2-7, is DVKVTQSSRYLVKRTGEKVFLECVQDMDHENMFWYRQDPGLGLRLIYFSYDVKMKEKGDIPEGYSVSREKKERFSLILESASTNQTSMYLCASSFGTGSSYEQYFGPGTRLTVT.